What follows is one T cell receptor beta chain and its context. Using immunoSEQ multiplex PCR, the repertoire was profiled, and TCRdb retains in-frame clones only, with some absent. The sample lists about 30,000 clones, 75% to 90% seen once, with under 4.5% in the top ten. This sample was taken from a study of PD-L1 blockade in urothelial cancer. Germline V gene sequence: CDR1 ENHRY, CDR2 SYGVKD. J gave up 10 bases and V 7 bases, and 13 bases lay outside the gene matches. This CDR3 is built from 14 residues. Diagnoses among patients were locally advanced or metastatic urothelial carcinoma. For each patient, 1 to 8 samples were obtained, pretreatment and on-treatment.

The TCR comes from a man aged 50-59 years with urothelial cancer. The starting material was PBMCs, obtained around atezolizumab (anti-PD-L1) treatment. The rearrangement uses TRBV10-3 and TRBJ1-2, with 9 bases lining up with TRBD1. CDR3 sequence (DNA): TGTGCCATCACCCCGACAGGGGGGGTTTCTAACTACACCTTC. Protein product: CAITPTGGVSNYTF.